The present entry profiles one T cell receptor (beta chain) with its context. The data were taken from a study of blood T cell repertoires in COVID-19. Original methodology: Reference gene primers were amplified, and this amplification served to estimate nucleated cell counts. Assay: immunoSEQ multiplex PCR; the TCRdb copy retains only in-frame clones and omits some. That table gives V, J and clone size, and the DNA gave D and trimming. The sample has around 250,000 clones; around 82% are singletons. The clonotype originates from a woman between 18 and 29 years old with acute or convalescent COVID-19. Input material: peripheral blood.

This CDR3 reads CSASSSSGRVEQFF. As DNA, the CDR3 is TGCAGTGCTAGTAGCTCTAGCGGGAGGGTTGAGCAGTTCTTC. The genes are TRBV20-1 and TRBJ2-1; 12 bases align to TRBD2. The CDR3 contains 14 residues. Germline V gene sequence: CDR1 DFQATT, CDR2 SNEGSKA (reference sequence). Unmatched junction bases numbered 6, after V lost 3 bases and J lost 9 bases.